The rows below give T cell receptor beta chains drawn from one sample of a study of T cells in Graves' hyperthyroidism and ophthalmopathy. TCRdb used MiXCR to reprocess the multiplex PCR reads, holding one entry per CDR3 protein. Of roughly 720,000 distinct CDR3 sequences in the sample, 17% are singletons; the top ten hold 15% to 18%. Sequencing was carried out using blood. These receptors originate from a man aged 45-65 years with Graves' hyperthyroidism. Both conserved end residues are part of each CDR3. The D gene is left open where the match is weak. Rows give clone size only sometimes, using once, few, many, or a class for an expanded clone.

clone size | J gene | D gene | V gene | CDR3 protein | CDR3 DNA
many | TRBJ2-2 | TRBD1 | TRBV19 | CASRNRGTGELFF | TGTGCCAGTAGAAACAGGGGAACCGGGGAGCTGTTTTTT
many | TRBJ2-1 | TRBD2 | TRBV10-3 | CAISGRLAGEGYEQFF | TGTGCCATCAGTGGAAGACTAGCGGGAGAGGGCTATGAGCAGTTCTTC
once | TRBJ2-4 | TRBD1 | TRBV6-2/TRBV6-3 | CASSGYLRLQTGAPAKNIQYF | TGTGCCAGCAGTGGCTATCTCAGACTTCAAACAGGGGCTCCAGCCAAAAACATTCAGTACTTC
many | TRBJ2-7 | NA | TRBV7-2 | CASSPARGGYEQYF | TGTGCCAGCAGCCCAGCGAGAGGGGGCTACGAGCAGTACTTC
NA | TRBJ2-1 | TRBD2 | TRBV6-1 | CASSPGTRSYNEQFF | TGTGCCAGCAGTCCCGGGACTAGATCCTACAATGAGCAGTTCTTC
NA | TRBJ1-2 | NA | TRBV7-6 | CASSSPTGHGYTF | TGTGCCAGCAGCTCCCCGACAGGCCATGGCTACACCTTC
many | TRBJ2-7 | NA | TRBV29-1 | CSPIIPGTYSYEQYF | TGCAGCCCAATAATTCCCGGGACGTACTCCTACGAGCAGTACTTC
many | TRBJ2-5 | TRBD2 | TRBV12-3/TRBV12-4 | CASSYQAGGLETQYF | TGTGCCAGCAGTTACCAAGCGGGAGGGCTTGAGACCCAGTACTTC
NA | TRBJ1-3 | NA | TRBV24-1 | CATSADTQGTGNTIYF | TGTGCCACCAGTGCCGATACCCAGGGGACTGGAAACACCATATATTTT
NA | TRBJ2-1 | TRBD2 | TRBV19 | CASSTGLAAHNEQFF | TGTGCCAGTAGTACCGGACTAGCGGCACACAATGAGCAGTTCTTC
many | TRBJ2-7 | NA | TRBV7-9 | CASSLANTYEQYF | TGTGCCAGCAGCTTAGCCAACACTTACGAGCAGTACTTC
few | TRBJ2-3 | NA | TRBV5-1 | CASSPSAADTQYF | TGCGCCAGCAGCCCCAGCGCCGCAGATACGCAGTATTTT
many | TRBJ2-7 | NA | TRBV7-8 | CASSRQTSYEQYF | TGTGCCAGCAGTCGCCAGACTAGCTACGAGCAGTACTTC
many | TRBJ1-5 | TRBD1 | TRBV12-3/TRBV12-4 | CASSIRTGIQPQHF | TGTGCCAGCAGTATACGGACAGGGATTCAGCCCCAGCATTTT
NA | TRBJ2-1 | NA | TRBV24-1 | CATSDRGTHSYNEQFF | TGTGCCACCAGTGATAGAGGGACACACTCCTACAATGAGCAGTTCTTC
many | TRBJ2-2 | TRBD1 | TRBV19 | CASSPHTGQYTGELFF | TGTGCCAGTAGTCCACACACGGGACAGTACACCGGGGAGCTGTTTTTT
NA | TRBJ1-5 | NA | TRBV18 | CASSPPGNGVRGNQPQHF | TGTGCCAGCTCACCACCAGGGAACGGGGTTAGAGGCAATCAGCCCCAGCATTTT
few | TRBJ1-2 | NA | TRBV10-3 | CAISAGLGYGYTF | TGTGCCATCAGCGCCGGGTTGGGGTATGGCTACACCTTC
many | TRBJ1-5 | NA | TRBV7-2 | CASSSQVNQPQHF | TGTGCCAGCAGCTCACAGGTAAATCAGCCCCAGCATTTT
NA | TRBJ1-4 | NA | TRBV28 | CASSTGITKNEKLFF | TGTGCCAGCAGCACCGGGATAACGAAGAATGAAAAACTGTTTTTT
many | TRBJ2-6 | NA | TRBV28 | CASSTRSGANVLTF | TGTGCCAGCAGTACACGCTCTGGGGCCAACGTCCTGACTTTC
many | TRBJ2-7 | NA | TRBV2 | CASNGVFAYEQYF | TGTGCCAGCAATGGGGTCTTCGCCTACGAGCAGTACTTC
NA | TRBJ2-3 | NA | TRBV30 | CAWKQIGITDTQYF | TGTGCCTGGAAACAAATCGGGATCACAGATACGCAGTATTTT
NA | TRBJ2-7 | TRBD1 | TRBV27 | CASSPSDRGYEQYF | TGTGCCAGCAGTCCTTCGGACAGGGGCTACGAGCAGTACTTC
many | TRBJ2-7 | NA | TRBV18 | CASSPPVQGRSYEQYF | TGTGCCAGCTCACCACCGGTGCAAGGCCGCTCCTACGAGCAGTACTTC
many | TRBJ1-3 | NA | TRBV28 | CASSLPPLGGNTIYF | TGTGCCAGCAGTTTACCCCCTCTGGGCGGAAACACCATATATTTT
NA | TRBJ2-7 | NA | TRBV4-3 | CASSQARDPSYEQYF | TGCGCCAGCAGCCAAGCCCGGGACCCATCCTACGAGCAGTACTTC
many | TRBJ2-7 | NA | TRBV3-1 | CASSQGYGSSYEQYF | TGTGCCAGCAGCCAAGGGTACGGGAGCTCCTACGAGCAGTACTTC
few | TRBJ2-7 | TRBD1 | TRBV6-2/TRBV6-3 | CASTLGGQRDYEQYF | TGTGCCAGCACTCTAGGGGGACAGAGGGACTACGAGCAGTACTTC
NA | TRBJ1-3 | TRBD1 | TRBV28 | CASRPGTGAGNTIYF | TGTGCCAGCAGGCCTGGGACAGGGGCTGGAAACACCATATATTTT